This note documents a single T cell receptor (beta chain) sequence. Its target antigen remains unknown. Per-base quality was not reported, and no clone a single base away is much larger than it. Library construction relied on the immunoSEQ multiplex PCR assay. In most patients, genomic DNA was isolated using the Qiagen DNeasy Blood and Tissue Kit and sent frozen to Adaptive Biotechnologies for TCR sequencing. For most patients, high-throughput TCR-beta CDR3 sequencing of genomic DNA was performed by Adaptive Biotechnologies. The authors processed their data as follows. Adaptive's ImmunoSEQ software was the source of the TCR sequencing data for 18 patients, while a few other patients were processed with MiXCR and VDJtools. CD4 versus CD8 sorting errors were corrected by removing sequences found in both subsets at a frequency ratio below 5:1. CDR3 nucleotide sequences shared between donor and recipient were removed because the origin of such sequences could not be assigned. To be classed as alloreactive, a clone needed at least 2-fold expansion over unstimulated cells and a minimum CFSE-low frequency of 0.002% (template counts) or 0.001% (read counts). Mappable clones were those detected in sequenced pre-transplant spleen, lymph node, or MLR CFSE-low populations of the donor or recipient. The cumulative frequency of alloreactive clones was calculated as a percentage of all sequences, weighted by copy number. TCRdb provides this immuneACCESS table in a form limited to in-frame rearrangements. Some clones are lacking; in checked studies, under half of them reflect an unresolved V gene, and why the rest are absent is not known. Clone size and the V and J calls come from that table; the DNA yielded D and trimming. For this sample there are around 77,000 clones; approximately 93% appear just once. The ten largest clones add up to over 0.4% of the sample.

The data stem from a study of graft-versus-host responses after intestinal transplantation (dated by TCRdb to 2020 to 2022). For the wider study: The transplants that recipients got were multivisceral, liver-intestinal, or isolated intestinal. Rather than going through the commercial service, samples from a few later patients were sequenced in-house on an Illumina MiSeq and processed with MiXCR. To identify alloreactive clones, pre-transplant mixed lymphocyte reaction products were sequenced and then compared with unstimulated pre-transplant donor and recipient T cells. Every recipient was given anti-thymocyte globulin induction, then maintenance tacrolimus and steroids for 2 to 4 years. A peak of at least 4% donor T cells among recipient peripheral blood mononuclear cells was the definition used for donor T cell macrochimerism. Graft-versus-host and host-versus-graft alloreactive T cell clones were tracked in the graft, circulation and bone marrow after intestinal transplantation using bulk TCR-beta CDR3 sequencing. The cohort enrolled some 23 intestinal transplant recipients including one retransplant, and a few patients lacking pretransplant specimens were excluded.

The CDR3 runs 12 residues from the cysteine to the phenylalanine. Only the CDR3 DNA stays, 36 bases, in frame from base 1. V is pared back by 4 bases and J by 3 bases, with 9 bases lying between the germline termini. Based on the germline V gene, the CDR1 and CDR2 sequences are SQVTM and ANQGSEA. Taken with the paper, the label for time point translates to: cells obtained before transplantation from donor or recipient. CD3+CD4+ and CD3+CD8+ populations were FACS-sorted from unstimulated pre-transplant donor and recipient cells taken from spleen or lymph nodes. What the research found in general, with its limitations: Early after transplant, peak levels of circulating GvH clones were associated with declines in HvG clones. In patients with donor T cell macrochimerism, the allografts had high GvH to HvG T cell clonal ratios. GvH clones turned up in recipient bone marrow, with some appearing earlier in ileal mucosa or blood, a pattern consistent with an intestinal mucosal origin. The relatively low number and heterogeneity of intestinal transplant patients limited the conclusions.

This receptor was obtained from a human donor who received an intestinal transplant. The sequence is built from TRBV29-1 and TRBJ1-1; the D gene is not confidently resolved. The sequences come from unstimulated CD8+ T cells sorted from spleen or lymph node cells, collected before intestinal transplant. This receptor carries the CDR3 CSVGHLDTEAFF. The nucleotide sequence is TGCAGCGTTGGTCACCTGGACACTGAAGCTTTCTTT.